These 19 T cell receptor beta chains came from one sample sequenced in a study of response to subunit inactivated influenza vaccine. TCRdb fed the RT-PCR reads into MiXCR, producing one record per CDR3 protein. The repertoire includes 600,000 to 700,000 distinct CDR3 sequences, 13% to 15% of them detected once, and 6% to 9.5% sits in the top ten. The sequencing here drew on PBMCs from blood, taken 14 days before vaccination. All receptors derive from a man in his fifties who received an inactivated influenza vaccine.

This sequence joins TRBV14 and TRBJ2-1, with D unclear. CDR1 SGHDN and CDR2 FVKESK come from the germline V gene. V lost 5 bases to trimming and J lost 9 bases, with 11 bases between them. The CDR3 extends over 12 amino acids. Here the CDR3 DNA reads TGTGCCAGCAGCACATTGAGGAGTGAGCAGTTCTTC. As protein: CASSTLRSEQFF.

The chain links TRBV10-2 to TRBJ2-1; D is undetermined. CDR1 WSHSY and CDR2 SAAADI come from the germline V gene. Trimming left V 3 bases short and J 0 bases short, with 12 bases between. CDR3 size: 16 residues. CDR3 sequence (DNA): TGCGCCAGCAGTGATTTTACCCTAAGCTCCTACAATGAGCAGTTCTTC. Amino acids: CASSDFTLSSYNEQFF.

This clonotype showed up many times. The rearrangement uses TRBV7-6 and TRBJ1-6; perhaps TRBD1 as D (6 bases). Germline V gene data show CDR1 as SGHVS and CDR2 as FNYEAQ. The CDR3 has 13 residues. Trimming left V 5 bases short and J 6 bases short, with 8 bases between. Written as DNA, the CDR3 is TGTGCCAGCAGCCGGACAGCTAATTCACCCCTCCACTTT. Encoded protein: CASSRTANSPLHF.

Many counts were recorded for this clonotype. The chain couples TRBV7-2 to TRBJ2-4; no firm D call. Between the trimmed V and J ends, which lost 2 bases and 1 base, there was a span of 12 bases. Looked up from germline, CDR1 is SGHTA and CDR2 is FQGNSA. The CDR3 is 16 amino acids. Here the CDR3 DNA reads TGTGCCAGCAGCTTACCAAAGTGGGCTGCCAAAAACATTCAGTACTTC. Translating it yields CASSLPKWAAKNIQYF.

The CDR3 region is CSARDQAGYGYTF. For the CDR3, the DNA is TGCAGTGCTAGAGATCAGGCAGGGTATGGCTACACCTTC. The chain is built from TRBV20-1 and TRBJ1-2, with a tentative D call TRBD1 (5 bases). The CDR3 spans 13 residues. V lost 0 bases and J lost 5, with 10 bases in between. Germline values: CDR1 DFQATT, CDR2 SNEGSKA (reference sequence).

The rearrangement joins TRBV2 to TRBJ2-5; D gene unclear. CDR3 size: 14 residues. V dropped 3 bases and J dropped 1 base, with 9 bases sitting between them. Germline CDR1 SNHLY, CDR2 FYNNEI. CDR3 residues: CASSEVVVQETQYF. The DNA for the CDR3 is TGTGCCAGCAGTGAGGTTGTTGTCCAAGAGACCCAGTACTTC.

This clonotype was counted only a few times. The CDR3 protein is CASTGYTDTQYF. The CDR3 region has the DNA TGTGCCAGCACCGGTTACACAGATACGCAGTATTTT. V is TRBV12-3 or TRBV12-4 and J is TRBJ2-3; D remains ambiguous. V lost 7 bases and J 2 bases, leaving 7 bases between the germline ends. There are 12 residues in the CDR3.

This clonotype has at least ten counts. The chain uses TRBV12-3 or TRBV12-4 and TRBJ2-5, with a possible D match to TRBD2 (6 bases). V was clipped by 3 bases and J by 1 base, with 9 bases between them. This CDR3 has 14 amino acids. The CDR3 nucleotides are TGTGCCAGCAGTTTTGTCGGGGGCCAAGAGACCCAGTACTTC. It specifies CASSFVGGQETQYF.

The chain uses TRBV7-9 and TRBJ2-7; no firm D call. Trimming removed 1 base from V and 3 bases from J, with 7 bases in between. The germline gives CDR1 SEHNR, CDR2 FQNEAQ (reference sequence). The CDR3 extends over 13 amino acids. CDR3 sequence (DNA): TGTGCCAGCAGCTTAGACGGATTCTACGAGCAGTACTTC. Amino acid sequence: CASSLDGFYEQYF.

Only a few counts were recorded for this clonotype. The chain has TRBV20-1 and TRBJ2-1; D is ambiguous. This CDR3 comprises 13 residues. Germline CDR1 is DFQATT and CDR2 is SNEGSKA (reference sequence). V dropped 0 bases and J dropped 7 bases, with 10 bases sitting between them. The CDR3 loop is CSARDPGINEQFF. The CDR3 DNA follows: TGCAGTGCTAGAGATCCGGGCATTAATGAGCAGTTCTTC.

The V gene is TRBV27, the J gene TRBJ2-1; 8 nucleotides match TRBD1. The junction had 8 bases not matched to a gene; V was cut back by 3 bases and J by 7 bases. CDR3 length equals 15 residues. CDR1 is MNHEY and CDR2 is SMNVEV in the germline V gene (reference sequence). The CDR3 region has the DNA TGTGCCAGCAGTTTCGACAGGGGCGGGTTAAATGAGCAGTTCTTC. It translates to CASSFDRGGLNEQFF.

This clonotype came up many times. This chain connects TRBV7-2 to TRBJ2-4; TRBD2 aligns across 13 bases. The CDR3 totals 17 residues. J was trimmed by 4 bases and V by 3 bases; bases with no gene match: 6. Germline V CDR1 and CDR2: SGHTA, FQGNSA. CDR3 in DNA: TGTGCCAGCAGCTTTCAACTAGCGGGAGGGCAGAAAAACATTCAGTACTTC. Protein product: CASSFQLAGGQKNIQYF.

This clonotype has only a few counts. The chain employs TRBV28 and TRBJ2-5; 10 bases are a match to TRBD2. The CDR3 runs to 17 residues. Unmatched junction bases numbered 12, after V lost 4 bases and J lost 4 bases. Germline CDR1 reads MDHEN; CDR2 reads SYDVKM. The CDR3 is CASSSASMVAGGETQYF. The CDR3 DNA sequence: TGTGCCAGCAGTTCCGCCTCTATGGTAGCGGGAGGAGAGACCCAGTACTTC.

Many counts were recorded for this clonotype. The chain employs TRBV5-1 and TRBJ2-2; 12 bases match TRBD2. V lost 0 bases, J lost 1 base, and 10 bases stayed unmatched. The CDR3 length is 20 residues. Germline V gene data show CDR1 as SGHRS and CDR2 as YFSETQ. The CDR3 here is CASSLDLRPGLAGNTGELFF. Written as DNA, the CDR3 is TGCGCCAGCAGCTTGGACCTACGCCCGGGACTAGCGGGGAACACCGGGGAGCTGTTTTTT.

In its sample, this clonotype was seen a few times. This chain uses TRBV20-1 with TRBJ2-7; possibly TRBD1 for D (5 bases). From germline, CDR1 is DFQATT and CDR2 SNEGSKA (reference sequence). Between the trimmed V and J ends, which lost 5 bases and 0 bases, there was a span of 14 bases. The CDR3 runs to 14 residues. In DNA form, the CDR3 reads TGCAGTGCTTTCAGGGAAGGGATCTCCTACGAGCAGTACTTC. This gives the protein CSAFREGISYEQYF.

This clonotype turned up a few times. The chain combines TRBV28 with TRBJ1-2; a possible D gene is TRBD1 (6 bases). Trimming removed 1 base at V and 4 bases at J, with 10 bases between. This CDR3 has 14 amino acids. In germline, CDR1 is MDHEN, CDR2 SYDVKM. CDR3 sequence: CASSLFGGPYGYTF. The CDR3 bases are TGTGCCAGCAGTTTATTTGGGGGGCCCTATGGCTACACCTTC.

This clonotype occurred a few times. V is TRBV14 and J is TRBJ2-3, with a possible D match to TRBD1 (6 bases). The CDR3 has 15 residues. CDR1 and CDR2 (germline): SGHDN, FVKESK. V was clipped by 5 bases and J by 2 bases, with 14 bases between them. The DNA for the CDR3 is TGTGCCAGCAGCTTACGAACAGGGACCACAGATACGCAGTATTTT. Amino acids: CASSLRTGTTDTQYF.

The genes are TRBV11-2 and TRBJ2-1; D possibly corresponds to TRBD2 (5 bases). The CDR3 contains 13 residues. V lost 1 base to trimming and J lost 8 bases, with 9 bases between them. Germline CDR1 and CDR2: SGHAT and FQNNGV. CDR3 amino acids: CASSLGPGYEQFF. The CDR3 DNA follows: TGTGCCAGCAGCTTAGGTCCGGGATATGAGCAGTTCTTC.

This clonotype was observed a few times. The chain couples TRBV4-2 to TRBJ2-2, with D possibly being TRBD2 (6 bases). CDR1 LGHNA and CDR2 YNFKEQ come from the germline V gene. The CDR3 has 16 residues. Deletions cut 4 bases from V and 0 bases from J, with 12 bases between. CDR3 sequence (DNA): TGTGCCAGCAGCCCTGGACTATCGGCGAACACCGGGGAGCTGTTTTTT. Encoded protein: CASSPGLSANTGELFF.